These 15 T cell receptor beta chains came from one sample sequenced in a study of post-analysis software for immune sequencing data. Unique molecular identifiers were present in the TCR beta cDNA libraries. MiXCR, applied by TCRdb to the PCR reads, yields one record per CDR3 protein. The sample shows roughly 650,000 distinct CDR3 sequences, 55% to 60% of them seen only once. The study's findings and limits: TRBV5-6, TRBV5-1 and TRBV20-1 were among five TRBV segments more frequent in patients than controls.

These receptors lack a known antigen. Sequencing was carried out using blood. These receptors were obtained from a girl aged 2 to 10 with multiple sclerosis.

The chain has TRBV10-3 and TRBJ2-7; D is unclear. Trimming pared 2 bases from V and 1 base from J, leaving 21 bases between. CDR1 is ENHRY, CDR2 SYGVKD, per germline. This CDR3 spans 18 amino acids. The CDR3 region is CAISEDEINIQSSYEQYF. The CDR3 DNA follows: TGTGCCATCAGTGAGGACGAAATTAACATACAGAGTTCCTACGAGCAGTACTTC.

This clonotype was detected only a few times. Compared with germline, one end of the junction differs, possibly owing to a read error. J is TRBJ2-4 and V is TRBV6-5; 8 bases align to TRBD1. The J call is in doubt because the DNA end fits TRBJ2-7 better. This CDR3 contains 14 residues. CDR1 is MNHEY, CDR2 SVGAGI, per germline. The chain's CDR3 is CASSTGQGSSEQYF. DNA of the CDR3: TGTGCCAGCAGTACCGGACAGGGATCCTCCGAGCAGTACTTC.

The chain is built from TRBV20-1 and TRBJ1-2; D call uncertain. The J call may not be correct, given that the DNA end is closer to TRBJ2-1. The CDR3 runs 11 residues. Germline V gives CDR1 DFQATT, CDR2 SNEGSKA (reference sequence). The CDR3 sequence: CSARIYNEQFF. Here the CDR3 DNA reads TGCAGTGCTAGAATCTACAATGAGCAGTTCTTC.

The genes are TRBV28 and TRBJ1-6; D not certain. Germline V lookup: CDR1 MDHEN, CDR2 SYDVKM. The CDR3 totals 12 residues. Trimming cost V 7 bases and J 6 bases, with 7 bases left between them. Here the CDR3 reads CASKTANSPLHF. The CDR3 region has the DNA TGTGCCAGCAAAACGGCTAATTCACCCCTCCACTTT.

The genes are TRBV20-1 and TRBJ2-7, with D possibly TRBD2 on 6 matching bases. Germline V CDR1 and CDR2: DFQATT, SNEGSKA (reference sequence). The CDR3 covers 15 residues. Trimming left V 0 bases short and J 0 bases short, with 12 bases between. As DNA, the CDR3 is TGCAGTGCTAGAGATCTGGAGGGCAGCTCCTACGAGCAGTACTTC. Translating it yields CSARDLEGSSYEQYF.

The chain uses TRBV12-3 or TRBV12-4 and TRBJ2-7; 8 nucleotides line up with TRBD1. There are 17 residues in the CDR3. Losses at the gene ends were 1 base for V and 4 bases for J; bases not matched to a gene: 12. The CDR3 nucleotides read TGTGCCAGCAGTTTAGGGGGGTCAGGGGGCAGGGGTTACGAGCAGTACTTC. Translating it yields CASSLGGSGGRGYEQYF.

This chain links TRBV4-1 with TRBJ1-5; D not resolved. Germline V lookup: CDR1 MGHRA, CDR2 YSYEKL. V shed 5 bases and J shed 7 bases, with 9 bases lying between them. CDR3 length: 12 residues. CDR3 amino acids: CASSGPEQPQHF. The CDR3 DNA is TGCGCCAGCAGCGGACCGGAGCAGCCCCAGCATTTT.

V usage is TRBV20-1 and J usage is TRBJ2-7; D unresolved. Germline assignment: CDR1 DFQATT and CDR2 SNEGSKA (reference sequence). This CDR3 has 14 residues. Trimming took 2 bases from V and 0 from J, leaving 11 bases between them. The CDR3 DNA follows: TGCAGTGCTAGACAGGCTCCGTGCTCCTACGAGCAGTACTTC. It translates to CSARQAPCSYEQYF.

V and J are TRBV6-1 and TRBJ2-7; TRBD1 might be the D (7 bases). Germline V gene sequence: CDR1 MNHNS, CDR2 SASEGT. The CDR3 loop spans 17 amino acids. Trimming removed 7 bases at V and 2 bases at J, with 24 bases between. CDR3 nucleotides: TGTGCCAGCATCCGGGTCGGAGGGGGCGTCTTAACCTACGAGCAGTACTTC. This sequence encodes CASIRVGGGVLTYEQYF.

V and J are TRBV7-9 and TRBJ2-3, with 10 bases identical to TRBD1. This CDR3 is 15 amino acids long. The V gene's germline CDR1 is SEHNR and CDR2 FQNEAQ (reference sequence). Trimming cost V 5 bases and J 4 bases; bases outside gene matches: 6. CDR3 bases: TGTGCCAGCAGCGCGGGACAGGGGAGCGCAGATACGCAGTATTTT. Translated: CASSAGQGSADTQYF.

The J gene is TRBJ2-1, the V gene TRBV20-1, with 9 bases that match TRBD2. The V gene end was trimmed by 0 bases and the J gene end by 4 bases; junction bases not matched to a gene: 13. Per the germline V gene, CDR1 is DFQATT and CDR2 is SNEGSKA (reference sequence). This CDR3 region has 18 residues. CDR3 in amino acids: CSARDLASGTSVYNEQFF. CDR3 bases: TGCAGTGCTAGAGATTTGGCTAGCGGGACTTCAGTATACAATGAGCAGTTCTTC.

The chain employs TRBV6-6 and TRBJ2-5, with 7 bases aligning to TRBD1. The V segment lost 5 bases and the J segment 1 base; nucleotides outside the gene matches: 4. This CDR3 comprises 14 residues. Germline loops: CDR1 MNHNY, CDR2 SVGAGI (reference sequence). The chain's CDR3 is CASSHGTVQETQYF. CDR3 bases: TGTGCCAGCAGTCACGGGACAGTCCAAGAGACCCAGTACTTC.

The chain uses TRBV6-1 and TRBJ2-4; D may be TRBD2 (5 bases). The J call may be mistaken, given a closer DNA end match to TRBJ2-7. Per the germline V gene, CDR1 is MNHNS and CDR2 is SASEGT. The CDR3 length is 14 residues. The CDR3 DNA follows: TGTGCCAGCAGTGCCGGGGTTCTATCCTACGAGCAGTACTTC. This gives the protein CASSAGVLSYEQYF.

The chain has TRBV15 and TRBJ2-5; TRBD1 matches at 9 bases. Unmatched junction bases numbered 3, after V lost 1 base and J lost 3 bases. CDR1 and CDR2 (germline): LNHNV, YYDKDF (reference sequence). The CDR3 is 15 residues long. The CDR3 spells CATSRGTGVEETQYF. As DNA, the CDR3 is TGTGCCACCAGCAGAGGGACAGGGGTTGAAGAGACCCAGTACTTC.

This chain uses TRBV2 with TRBJ1-2, with 7 bases fitting TRBD1. The V gene end was trimmed by 7 bases and the J gene end by 4 bases; junction bases not matched to a gene: 12. The CDR3 is 15 amino acids. From germline, CDR1 is SNHLY and CDR2 FYNNEI. The CDR3 coding sequence is TGTGCCAGCAAGAGGGACAGAGAAGCCTGCTATGGCTACACCTTC. It encodes CASKRDREACYGYTF.